The entry that follows covers one T cell receptor (beta chain) sequence. This specimen comes from a study of cytomegalovirus exposure and HLA in healthy donors. The PCR employed 60 Vbeta primers together with 13 Jbeta primers. Profiled with immunoSEQ multiplex PCR; TCRdb holds only in-frame clones, not every one. The profile shows fewer than 150,000 clones, approximately 79% of them singletons. The sequence derives from a female donor in good health and CMV-seronegative. The sample consisted of PBMCs.

The CDR3 DNA sequence: TGTGCCAGCAGCCCCTCCTCCGCGGGGCCCAATCAGCCCCAGCATTTT. Its translation is CASSPSSAGPNQPQHF. The chain has TRBV7-9 and TRBJ1-5, with a possible D match to TRBD1 (5 bases). V was trimmed by 5 bases and J by 3 bases, leaving 17 bases between them. From germline, CDR1 is SEHNR and CDR2 FQNEAQ (reference sequence). The CDR3 runs 16 residues.